A single sample is the source of the 8 T cell receptor beta chains below, sequenced in a study of T cell responses to AZD1222 COVID-19 vaccine. Data came from immunoSEQ multiplex PCR; TCRdb stores just in-frame clones and leaves some out. This sample has around 150,000 clones, with approximately 92% found just once. Sequences were derived from peripheral blood, sampled 28 days after the second AZD1222 dose. These receptors were obtained from an adult who received the AZD1222 COVID-19 vaccine.

The chain joins TRBV4-3 to TRBJ2-7; D may be TRBD1 (6 bases). Germline V CDR1 and CDR2: LGHNA, YSLEER. The CDR3 length is 15 residues. V lost 3 bases and J 2 bases, leaving 14 bases between the germline ends. The CDR3 region has the DNA TGCGCCAGCAGCCAGGAACAGGGATGGCCCTACGAGCAGTACTTC. It specifies CASSQEQGWPYEQYF.

J is TRBJ1-5 and V is TRBV21-1; TRBD1 was called by the table and not checked on the DNA. TRBV21-1 is shown as a pseudogene. The CDR3 runs 17 residues. The CDR3 loop reads CASSKVVTADSNQPQHF. The CDR3 DNA sequence: TGTGCCAGCAGCAAAGTAGTGACAGCCGATAGCAATCAGCCCCAGCATTTT.

The rearrangement joins TRBV4-2 to TRBJ1-1, with D perhaps TRBD1 (6 bases). CDR1 and CDR2 (germline): LGHNA, YNFKEQ. Trimming removed 6 bases from V and 3 bases from J, with 14 bases in between. This CDR3 contains 14 residues. The CDR3 bases are TGTGCCAGCAGTCTGACAGGTGGGGACACTGAAGCTTTCTTT. Its translation: CASSLTGGDTEAFF.

V is TRBV6-5 and J is TRBJ2-7, with TRBD2 as a possible D gene (6 bases). Trimming removed 6 bases from V and 6 bases from J, with 18 bases in between. This CDR3 is built from 14 residues. Germline CDR1 and CDR2: MNHEY and SVGAGI. The CDR3 protein is CASRNQATGGEQYF. CDR3 sequence (DNA): TGTGCCAGCAGAAACCAGGCCACCGGGGGCGAGCAGTACTTC.

The chain is built from TRBV6-5 and TRBJ1-1, with D unresolved. The CDR3 contains 13 residues. Germline V CDR1 and CDR2: MNHEY, SVGAGI. Trimming shortened V by 7 bases and J by 5 bases, and 14 bases separated the two germline ends. In DNA, the CDR3 is TGTGCCAGCATATTTCTATTCTGGACTGAAGCTTTCTTT. Translating gives CASIFLFWTEAFF.

The chain joins TRBV18 to TRBJ1-5, with D hard to call. Germline loops: CDR1 KGHSH, CDR2 LQKENI. V was cut by 3 bases and J by 7 bases, with 13 bases left in between. The CDR3 loop spans 14 amino acids. CDR3 sequence (DNA): TGTGCCAGCTCACCGGGTCCCCTCAGCCAGCCCCAGCATTTT. This codes for CASSPGPLSQPQHF.

The CDR3 DNA sequence: TGTGCCAGCAGCTTAGATCTTATTCAGCCCCAGCATTTT. This gives the protein CASSLDLIQPQHF. This sequence joins TRBV7-2 and TRBJ1-5, with no clear D. The germline CDR1 and CDR2 sequences are SGHTA and FQGNSA. The ends were cut back, 1 base at V and 6 bases at J, with 7 bases in the middle. The CDR3 loop spans 13 amino acids.

The DNA for the CDR3 is TGTGCCAGCAGCTTCCCACGGAATTCACCCCTCCACTTT. Protein sequence: CASSFPRNSPLHF. The chain uses TRBV5-6 and TRBJ1-6, with unresolved D. Looked up from germline, CDR1 is SGHDT and CDR2 is YYEEEE. The CDR3 runs 13 residues. V dropped 2 bases and J dropped 7 bases, with 7 bases sitting between them.